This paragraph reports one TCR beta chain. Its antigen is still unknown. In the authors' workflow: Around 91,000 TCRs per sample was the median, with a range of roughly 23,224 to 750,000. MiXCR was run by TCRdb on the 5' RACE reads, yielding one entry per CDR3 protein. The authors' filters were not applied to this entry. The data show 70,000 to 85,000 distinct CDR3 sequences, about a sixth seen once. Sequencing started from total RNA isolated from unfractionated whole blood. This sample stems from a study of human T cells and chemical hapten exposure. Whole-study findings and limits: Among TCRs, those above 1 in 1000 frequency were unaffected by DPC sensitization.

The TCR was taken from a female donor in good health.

The CDR3 nucleotides are TGCAGCGAAACGGGACAGGGGGTTTTCTACGAGCAGTACTTC. Residues: CSETGQGVFYEQYF. This chain connects TRBV29-1 to TRBJ2-7, with 11 positions matching TRBD1. The germline CDR1 and CDR2 sequences are SQVTM and ANQGSEA. CDR3 length equals 14 residues. Trimming took 7 bases from V and 3 from J; bases not matched to a gene: 8.